Given below is one T cell receptor (beta chain) in context. V was clipped by 6 bases and J by 2 bases, with 17 bases between them. This CDR3 region has 16 residues. In germline, CDR1 is SNHLY, CDR2 FYNNEI. The sample is drawn from a study of blood T cell repertoires in COVID-19. Study in general: Some COVID-19 samples were acute and others convalescent; all came from the United States, Italy and Spain. Nucleic acid was either cDNA or gDNA, and it came from T cells, B-cell-depleted T cells, or PBMCs.

The Seattle patients joined while their infection was active and were tracked longitudinally afterward. Per the authors' pipeline: Researchers report that nucleated cell counts were estimated from reference gene primer amplification. Clones were read by immunoSEQ multiplex PCR, and TCRdb kept only the in-frame ones, dropping some. V and J calls and clone size follow that table, whereas D and trimming were derived from the DNA. The sample holds some 330,000 clones, just under 90% seen once. The sequence came from a woman aged 25 to 39 with COVID-19, enrolled during active disease. Sample: peripheral blood. The chain recombines TRBV2 with TRBJ1-5; the D is unclear. This chain's CDR3 is CASSGSIKRGNQPQHF. CDR3 nucleotide sequence: TGTGCCAGCAGCGGGTCTATCAAACGGGGCAATCAGCCCCAGCATTTT.